This TCR beta chain derives from a study of T cell repertoires in cytomegalovirus infection. Study information: Public TCR beta signature analysis indicated the presence of both CMV infection and matching HLA type.

TCRdb recomputed calls from the reads with MiXCR, one row per CDR3 protein. The sample lists roughly 760,000 distinct CDR3 sequences, 35% seen once, with around 2.8% in the top ten. Overall study findings and caveats: Totalled public TCR beta family frequency picked out people who carried CMV plus the relevant HLA. Ex vivo responses were dominated by HLA-C-restricted CMV-specific TCR beta clonotypes.

There are 16 residues in the CDR3. CDR1 and CDR2 (germline): MNHEY, SVGAGI. On this clonotype itself: Its target is not known. A read error may account for a junction end that differs from germline.

This clonotype originated in a human donor in good health (CMV status not recorded). Some clones in this sample may be carry-over from other donors' samples. Source material: PBMCs. The V call is TRBV6-5, the J call TRBJ2-6; D is perhaps TRBD1 (5 bases). CDR3 protein: CASSYSTGSGANDLTF. CDR3 coding DNA: TGTGCCAGCAGTTACTCCACGGGTAGTGGGGCCAACGACCTGACTTTC.